The clone carrying this T cell receptor (beta chain) has a handful of counts. This sample is drawn from a study of blood T cells in healthy people across ages. The V segment lost 0 bases and the J segment 6 bases; nucleotides outside the gene matches: 5. The germline CDR1 and CDR2 sequences are LGHNA and YSLEER. The CDR3 is made up of 15 amino acids. Sample donors were healthy Caucasian individuals that came from Russia, aged roughly 6 to 100. Peripheral blood was drawn, roughly 10 milliliters per donor. The second PCR ran about 6 to 11 cycles with a sample-barcoded 5' primer and J-beta primers. TCRdb passed the 5' RACE reads through MiXCR, listing each CDR3 protein once. This table has 850,000 to 1,100,000 distinct CDR3 sequences, around two fifths appearing once.

This clonotype originated in a man younger than 35 in good health. The sequencing sample was made of blood. This rearrangement joins TRBV4-3 to TRBJ2-3, with 8 bases lining up with TRBD2. CDR3 nucleotides: TGCGCCAGCAGCCAAGAATTACTAGCGGTGGATACGCAGTATTTT. Amino acid sequence: CASSQELLAVDTQYF.